The sequence of this TCR beta chain was determined in a study of blood T cell repertoires in COVID-19. Study as a whole: The United States, Italy and Spain supplied acute and convalescent COVID-19 samples.

The CDR3 is 14 residues long. In the authors' methods: Counts of nucleated cells, estimated from reference gene primer amplification, were obtained. The protocol was immunoSEQ multiplex PCR, while the TCRdb copy is restricted to in-frame clones and leaves out a portion. The V and J calls and clone size were taken over from that table, and D and trimming were inferred from the DNA. The sample has around 150,000 clones, 75% to 90% seen once. Sequenced sample: peripheral blood. The clonotype was recovered from a man between 60 and 75 years old with active or convalescent COVID-19. The genes are TRBV21-1 and TRBJ2-7; whether TRBD1, the table's D call, matches the DNA was not checked. TRBV21-1 is recorded as a pseudogene. In DNA form, the CDR3 reads TGTGCCAGCAGCAGGGGCAGGATATGGTACGAGCAGTACTTC. It specifies CASSRGRIWYEQYF.